These 25 T cell receptor beta chains were sequenced from one sample in a study of identical twins. MiXCR, run by TCRdb on the 5' RACE reads, gives a single entry per CDR3 protein. The sample shows about 480,000 distinct CDR3 sequences, 13% to 15% of them seen only once. The data were also submitted as part of a second study, on yellow fever vaccine responses in identical twins.

The sample was CD4+ T cells sorted from blood. These receptors all come from a woman between 18 and 29 years old in good health.

This clonotype was counted many times. V and J are TRBV28 and TRBJ1-2; 11 bases match TRBD1. Trimming cost V 3 bases and J 4 bases; bases outside gene matches: 7. There are 16 residues in the CDR3. Germline lookup yields CDR1 MDHEN and CDR2 SYDVKM. For the CDR3, the DNA is TGTGCCAGCAGTTTCTCGAGGACAGGGGGCTCCTATGGCTACACCTTC. Translating gives CASSFSRTGGSYGYTF.

With regard to this clonotype: At one end the junction does not follow the germline gene, possibly because of a read error. This sequence joins TRBV5-1 and TRBJ2-7; weak D call: TRBD2 (5 bases). The germline V gene has CDR1 SGHRS and CDR2 YFSETQ. This CDR3 contains 14 residues. CDR3 loop: CASSLVPGGYEQYF. DNA of the CDR3: TGTGCCAGCAGCTTAGTACCAGGAGGCTACGAGCAGTACTTC.

This clonotype was seen only a few times. The V gene is TRBV9, the J gene TRBJ2-7, with 7 bases fitting TRBD1. Trimming took 3 bases from V and 4 from J; bases not matched to a gene: 16. Germline assignment: CDR1 SGDLS and CDR2 YYNGEE. The CDR3 spans 17 residues. The CDR3 region is CASSGSSGQARLYEQYF. In nucleotides, the CDR3 is TGTGCCAGCAGCGGAAGTAGTGGACAGGCCCGACTTTACGAGCAGTACTTC.

There are a few counts of this clonotype. The chain uses TRBV20-1 and TRBJ2-7; 13 bases are shared with TRBD2. The germline gives CDR1 DFQATT, CDR2 SNEGSKA (reference sequence). The V and J ends lost 5 bases and 3 bases, in that order; junction bases with no gene match: 1. This CDR3 contains 13 residues. The CDR3 here is CSAGTSGIYEQYF. CDR3 DNA: TGCAGTGCTGGGACTAGCGGGATCTACGAGCAGTACTTC.

This clonotype has more than one count but fewer than ten. This rearrangement joins TRBV6-1 to TRBJ2-3; D unclear. Germline values: CDR1 MNHNS, CDR2 SASEGT. V lost 5 bases and J 0 bases, leaving 9 bases between the germline ends. This CDR3 is built from 14 residues. In nucleotides, the CDR3 is TGTGCCAGCAGTCCCCTATCCAGCACAGATACGCAGTATTTT. It is translated as CASSPLSSTDTQYF.

V is TRBV20-1 and J is TRBJ2-1; 7 nucleotides match TRBD2. The CDR3 extends over 14 amino acids. In germline, CDR1 is DFQATT, CDR2 SNEGSKA (reference sequence). V lost 1 base and J lost 2; bases outside the gene matches: 2. DNA of the CDR3: TGCAGTGCTAGAGGGACTAGTACCTACAATGAGCAGTTCTTC. The encoded protein is CSARGTSTYNEQFF.

The J gene is TRBJ1-1, the V gene TRBV20-1; no firm D call. V lost 6 bases and J 10 bases, leaving 21 bases between the germline ends. The CDR3 is made up of 13 amino acids. Germline CDR1 and CDR2: DFQATT and SNEGSKA (reference sequence). The chain's CDR3 is CSAQTGSEEVAFF. In DNA form, the CDR3 reads TGCAGTGCCCAAACGGGGTCAGAAGAGGTAGCTTTCTTT.

The J gene is TRBJ2-7, the V gene TRBV19; D possibly corresponds to TRBD2 (6 bases). Trimming cost V 5 bases and J 6 bases, with 14 bases left between them. Per germline, CDR1 LNHDA and CDR2 SQIVND (reference sequence). This CDR3 spans 13 amino acids. CDR3 nucleotides: TGTGCCAGTAGTCCCCAGTTCGGGAGCGAGCAGTACTTC. Its protein is CASSPQFGSEQYF.

A few counts support this clonotype. The V call is TRBV3-1, the J call TRBJ1-4; D uncertain. Germline loops: CDR1 LGHDT, CDR2 YNNKEL (reference sequence). This CDR3 has 13 amino acids. Deletions cut 1 base from V and 6 bases from J, with 6 bases between. CDR3: CASSQGMYEKLFF. CDR3 sequence (DNA): TGTGCCAGCAGCCAAGGAATGTATGAAAAACTGTTTTTT.

This chain joins TRBV5-1 and TRBJ2-5; 12 bases map to TRBD2. With 4 bases clipped from V and 5 bases from J, the junction kept 6 bases outside the gene matches. CDR1 is SGHRS, CDR2 YFSETQ, per germline. The CDR3 has 15 amino acids. Here the CDR3 reads CASSPSSGGEETQYF. CDR3 nucleotides: TGCGCCAGCAGCCCATCTAGCGGGGGGGAGGAGACCCAGTACTTC.

This rearrangement joins TRBV7-2 to TRBJ2-2; possibly TRBD1 for D (5 bases). Germline V gives CDR1 SGHTA, CDR2 FQGNSA. V lost 4 bases to trimming and J lost 5 bases, with 11 bases between them. The CDR3 has 14 amino acids. The CDR3 DNA sequence: TGTGCCAGCAGCTCCCGAGCAGGGACCGGGGAGCTGTTTTTT. The encoded protein is CASSSRAGTGELFF.

The chain joins TRBV14 to TRBJ2-1; D is uncertain. Germline V gene sequence: CDR1 SGHDN, CDR2 FVKESK. V dropped 0 bases and J dropped 5 bases, with 11 bases sitting between them. This CDR3 region has 15 residues. The CDR3 reads CASSQEWAEHNEQFF. In nucleotides, the CDR3 is TGTGCCAGCAGCCAAGAGTGGGCGGAGCACAATGAGCAGTTCTTC. Together with reference TRBV14 and TRBJ2-1, the CDR3 gives the full variable domain: EAGVTQFPSHSVIEKGQTVTLRCDPISGHDNLYWYRRVMGKEIKFLLHFVKESKQDESGMPNNRFLAERTGGTYSTLKVQPAELEDSGVYFCASSQEWAEHNEQFFGPGTRLTVL.

The chain employs TRBV20-1 and TRBJ1-1; no definite D call. Germline V gene lookup returns CDR1 DFQATT and CDR2 SNEGSKA (reference sequence). The V end was cut by 0 bases, the J end by 11 bases, with 10 bases between. The CDR3 loop spans 11 amino acids. The CDR3 loop is CSARDVADAFF. The CDR3 DNA is TGCAGTGCTAGAGATGTAGCAGACGCTTTCTTT.

The chain has TRBV5-8 and TRBJ2-7; D uncertain. Trimming took off 2 bases at V and 12 bases at J, with 3 bases between the two ends. This CDR3 is 8 amino acids long. Germline CDR1 reads SGHTS; CDR2 reads YDEGEE. The CDR3, as DNA: TGTGCCAGCAGCTTCGGGTACTTC. Amino acid sequence: CASSFGYF.

This clonotype came up a few times. This chain links TRBV9 with TRBJ2-1, with D perhaps TRBD1 (8 bases). CDR1 is SGDLS, CDR2 YYNGEE, per germline. The CDR3 has 16 residues. Trimming stripped 4 bases from V and 6 bases from J, with 20 bases between. CDR3 loop: CASSPMSHRGGNEQFF. CDR3 nucleotide sequence: TGTGCCAGCAGCCCAATGTCTCACAGGGGGGGCAATGAGCAGTTCTTC.

The chain uses TRBV28 and TRBJ2-1; 7 nucleotides line up with TRBD2. CDR1 is MDHEN, CDR2 SYDVKM, per germline. The CDR3 length is 14 residues. V dropped 0 bases and J dropped 7; count of bases not matched to a gene: 3. The CDR3 DNA reads TGTGCCAGCAGTTTATGGGTGGGGGGGAATGAGCAGTTCTTC. As protein: CASSLWVGGNEQFF.

This clonotype was observed many times. The chain employs TRBV7-6 and TRBJ1-5; D gene unclear. Trimming pared 0 bases from V and 2 bases from J, leaving 11 bases between. Germline CDR1 SGHVS, CDR2 FNYEAQ. The CDR3 loop spans 16 amino acids. CDR3: CASSLALGGGNQPQHF. In DNA, the CDR3 is TGTGCCAGCAGCTTAGCTCTGGGAGGCGGCAATCAGCCCCAGCATTTT. Variable domain in full (rest from reference TRBV7-6 and TRBJ1-5): GAGVSQSPRYKVTKRGQDVALRCDPISGHVSLYWYRQALGQGPEFLTYFNYEAQQDKSGLPNDRFSAERPEGSISTLTIQRTEQRDSAMYRCASSLALGGGNQPQHFGDGTRLSIL.

This clonotype showed up many times. The chain joins TRBV7-2 to TRBJ2-3, with 11 nucleotides matching TRBD2. The CDR3 consists of 15 residues. CDR1 is SGHTA and CDR2 is FQGNSA in the germline V gene. V shed 4 bases and J 0 bases; nucleotides not matched to a gene: 0. CDR3 bases: TGTGCCAGCAGCTGGACTAGCGGGAGCACAGATACGCAGTATTTT. Amino acids: CASSWTSGSTDTQYF.

This clonotype turned up a few times. J is TRBJ2-3 and V is TRBV15; D is uncertain. V was pared by 2 bases and J by 0 bases, with 9 bases between. Per the germline V gene, CDR1 is LNHNV and CDR2 is YYDKDF (reference sequence). The CDR3 is 15 residues long. The CDR3 sequence: CATSRYPLSTDTQYF. The CDR3 DNA is TGTGCCACCAGCAGATATCCCCTTAGCACAGATACGCAGTATTTT.

This chain links TRBV9 with TRBJ2-5; D perhaps matches TRBD1 (8 bases). CDR1 is SGDLS and CDR2 is YYNGEE in the germline V gene. Trimming took 0 bases from V and 3 from J, leaving 15 bases between them. This CDR3 has 16 amino acids. DNA of the CDR3: TGTGCCAGCAGCGTAGATGACAGGGGAGGGAAAGAGACCCAGTACTTC. It is translated as CASSVDDRGGKETQYF.

This clonotype has a handful of counts. This chain links TRBV20-1 with TRBJ2-7; D ambiguous. V was shortened by 4 bases and J by 1 base, with 8 bases between the two germline ends. The CDR3 has 12 residues. CDR1 is DFQATT, CDR2 SNEGSKA, per germline (reference sequence). CDR3 residues: CSAMVESYEQYF. The CDR3 coding sequence is TGCAGTGCTATGGTCGAATCCTACGAGCAGTACTTC.

This clonotype appeared a few times. The V gene is TRBV4-2, the J gene TRBJ2-3; D unresolved. The CDR3 contains 15 residues. Germline V lookup: CDR1 LGHNA, CDR2 YNFKEQ. V gave up 0 bases and J gave up 5 bases, with 12 bases separating them. The CDR3 sequence is CASSQDPGNRDTQYF. The DNA of the CDR3 is TGTGCCAGCAGCCAAGATCCTGGCAACCGAGATACGCAGTATTTT.

The chain joins TRBV20-1 to TRBJ2-7; D is uncertain. Germline lookup yields CDR1 DFQATT and CDR2 SNEGSKA (reference sequence). The CDR3 contains 16 residues. Trimming removed 0 bases at V and 6 bases at J, with 21 bases between. The CDR3 sequence: CSARDRTATLSREQYF. In DNA, the CDR3 is TGCAGTGCTAGAGATCGGACCGCGACTCTTTCCCGCGAGCAGTACTTC.

This clonotype was seen a few times. CDR3 protein: CASSPGEGEQFF. The DNA of the CDR3 is TGCGCCAGCAGCCCGGGGGAAGGTGAGCAGTTCTTC. The V gene is TRBV5-1, the J gene TRBJ2-1; D is perhaps TRBD2 (6 bases). V gave up 4 bases and J gave up 9 bases, with 11 bases separating them. There are 12 residues in the CDR3. Germline V CDR1 and CDR2: SGHRS, YFSETQ.

This clonotype appeared a few times. The rearrangement joins TRBV4-3 to TRBJ2-7; D assignment may be TRBD1 or TRBD2 (5 bases each). The germline CDR1 and CDR2 sequences are LGHNA and YSLEER. The CDR3 sequence is 15 residues long. V dropped 0 bases and J dropped 3 bases, with 12 bases sitting between them. CDR3 sequence: CASSQDPGQGYEQYF. DNA of the CDR3: TGCGCCAGCAGCCAAGATCCGGGGCAGGGCTACGAGCAGTACTTC.